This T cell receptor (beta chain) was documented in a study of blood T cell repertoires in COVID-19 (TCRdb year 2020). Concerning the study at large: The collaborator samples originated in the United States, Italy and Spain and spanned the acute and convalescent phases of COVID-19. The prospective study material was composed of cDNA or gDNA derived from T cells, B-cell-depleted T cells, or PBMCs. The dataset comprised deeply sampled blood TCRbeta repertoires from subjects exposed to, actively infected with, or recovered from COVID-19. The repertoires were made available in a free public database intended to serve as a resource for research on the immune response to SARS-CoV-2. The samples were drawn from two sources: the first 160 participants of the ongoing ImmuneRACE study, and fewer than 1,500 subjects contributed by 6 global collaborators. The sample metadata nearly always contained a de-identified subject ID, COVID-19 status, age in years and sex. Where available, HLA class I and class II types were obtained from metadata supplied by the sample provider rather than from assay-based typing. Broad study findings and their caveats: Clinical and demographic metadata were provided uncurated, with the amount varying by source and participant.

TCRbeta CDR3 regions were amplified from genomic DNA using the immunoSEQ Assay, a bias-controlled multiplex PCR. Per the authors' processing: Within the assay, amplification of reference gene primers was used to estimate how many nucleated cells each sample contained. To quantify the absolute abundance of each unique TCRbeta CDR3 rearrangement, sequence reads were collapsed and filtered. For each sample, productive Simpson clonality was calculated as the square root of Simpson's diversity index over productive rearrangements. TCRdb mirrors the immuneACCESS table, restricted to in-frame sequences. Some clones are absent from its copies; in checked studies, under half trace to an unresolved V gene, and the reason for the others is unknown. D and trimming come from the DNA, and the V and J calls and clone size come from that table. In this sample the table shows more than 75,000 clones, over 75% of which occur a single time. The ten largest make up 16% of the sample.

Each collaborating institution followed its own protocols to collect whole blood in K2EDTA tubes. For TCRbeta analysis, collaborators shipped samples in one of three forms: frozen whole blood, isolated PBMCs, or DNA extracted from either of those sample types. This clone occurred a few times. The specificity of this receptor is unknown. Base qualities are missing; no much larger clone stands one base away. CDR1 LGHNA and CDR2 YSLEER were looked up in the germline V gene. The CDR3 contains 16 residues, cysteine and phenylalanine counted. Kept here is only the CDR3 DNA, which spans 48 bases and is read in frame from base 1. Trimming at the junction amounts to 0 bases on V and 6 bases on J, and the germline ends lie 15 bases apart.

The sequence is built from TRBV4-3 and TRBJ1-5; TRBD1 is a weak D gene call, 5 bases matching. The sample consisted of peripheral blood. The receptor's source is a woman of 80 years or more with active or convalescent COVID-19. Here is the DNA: TGCGCCAGCAGCCAAGATCGGGGGGAAGTGGGTCAGCCCCAGCATTTT. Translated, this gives CASSQDRGEVGQPQHF.